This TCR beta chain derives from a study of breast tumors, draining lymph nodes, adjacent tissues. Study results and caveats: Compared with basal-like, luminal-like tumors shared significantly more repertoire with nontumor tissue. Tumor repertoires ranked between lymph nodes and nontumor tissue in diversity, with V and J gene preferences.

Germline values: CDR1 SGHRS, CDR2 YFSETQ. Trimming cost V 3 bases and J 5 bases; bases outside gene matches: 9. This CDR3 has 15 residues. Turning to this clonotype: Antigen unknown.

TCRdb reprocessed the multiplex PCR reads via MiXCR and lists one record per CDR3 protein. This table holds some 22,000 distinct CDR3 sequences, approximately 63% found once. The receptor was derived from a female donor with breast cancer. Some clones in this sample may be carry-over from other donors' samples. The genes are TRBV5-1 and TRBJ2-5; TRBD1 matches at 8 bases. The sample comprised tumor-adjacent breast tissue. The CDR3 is CASSSYQGAPETQYF. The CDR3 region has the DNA TGCGCCAGCAGCTCATACCAGGGGGCTCCGGAGACCCAGTACTTC.